The 29 T cell receptor beta chains listed next were all sequenced from one sample in a study of shared clonotypes between healthy human individuals. This table comes from immunoSEQ multiplex PCR, and its TCRdb copy is limited to in-frame clones, with some not included. The table lists about 1 million clones, 60% to 80% of them singletons. Sequencing was performed on memory CD4+ T cells sorted from blood. Regarding subset: CD45RA-negative fraction. Source of these receptors: a man aged 18-30 years in good health.

The chain employs TRBV28 and TRBJ1-2; 7 bases fit TRBD1. The junction had 10 bases not matched to a gene; V was cut back by 8 bases and J by 1 base. The CDR3 is 15 residues long. The germline V gene has CDR1 MDHEN and CDR2 SYDVKM. The CDR3 sequence: CASVGQYLGNYGYTF. DNA for the CDR3: TGTGCCAGCGTGGGACAGTATTTGGGTAACTATGGCTACACCTTC.

The chain joins TRBV11-2 to TRBJ2-5, with 7 bases fitting TRBD1. This CDR3 region has 15 residues. The junction had 7 bases not matched to a gene; V was cut back by 5 bases and J by 1 base. Germline-derived CDR1 and CDR2 are SGHAT and FQNNGV. This CDR3 is CASSPWTGPQETQYF. In nucleotides, the CDR3 is TGTGCCAGCAGCCCCTGGACAGGACCCCAAGAGACCCAGTACTTC.

This clone was counted a single time. The rearrangement links TRBV14 to TRBJ2-3, with D tentatively TRBD1 (6 bases). The CDR3 contains 16 residues. Germline V gene data show CDR1 as SGHDN and CDR2 as FVKESK. The V end lost 5 bases, the J end lost 2 bases, and 17 bases lay between the germline ends. This CDR3 is CASSAGRTALTDTQYF. The CDR3 DNA is TGTGCCAGCAGCGCTGGCCGGACAGCCCTCACAGATACGCAGTATTTT.

This chain joins TRBV5-1 and TRBJ2-2, with 9 bases lining up with TRBD1. Germline values: CDR1 SGHRS, CDR2 YFSETQ. The ends lost 5 bases at V and 5 bases at J; junction bases unmatched: 16. This CDR3 has 18 residues. Here the CDR3 DNA reads TGCGCCAGCAGTACATACACTCTCCGGGACAGGGCTACCGGGGAGCTGTTTTTT. This codes for CASSTYTLRDRATGELFF.

V gene TRBV5-6 combines with J gene TRBJ2-2; 8 bases fit TRBD1. Germline lookup yields CDR1 SGHDT and CDR2 YYEEEE. The CDR3 covers 14 residues. V lost 2 bases and J lost 7; bases outside the gene matches: 4. The chain's CDR3 is CASSLDRGYGELFF. The CDR3 DNA reads as TGTGCCAGCAGCTTAGACAGGGGTTACGGGGAGCTGTTTTTT.

The CDR3: CASSSIDRGDKAFF. In DNA, the CDR3 is TGTGCCAGCAGCTCGATTGACAGGGGAGATAAAGCTTTCTTT. This chain connects TRBV7-9 to TRBJ1-1; TRBD1 agrees at 8 bases. This CDR3 is 14 amino acids long. Germline-derived CDR1 and CDR2 are SEHNR and FQNEAQ (reference sequence). V dropped 4 bases and J dropped 9; count of bases not matched to a gene: 10.

This clone has only a few counts. The chain recombines TRBV10-1 with TRBJ2-1, with 9 bases lining up with TRBD1. V trimming: 6 bases; J trimming: 8 bases; junction bases outside the gene matches: 8. The CDR3 has 14 amino acids. Germline V gene lookup returns CDR1 WNHNN and CDR2 SYGVQD (reference sequence). CDR3 loop: CASSSDRGLDEQFF. CDR3 coding DNA: TGCGCCAGCAGCTCGGACAGGGGATTGGATGAGCAGTTCTTC.

Notes on this clone: It may be a read error: a sequence one base away is much more abundant. The chain employs TRBV5-6 and TRBJ1-6; D gene ambiguous. Germline CDR1 and CDR2: SGHDT and YYEEEE. The CDR3 consists of 13 residues. The V and J ends lost 0 bases and 7 bases respectively, with 5 bases between them. The CDR3: CASSLGPNSPLHF. Here the CDR3 DNA reads TGTGCCAGCAGCTTGGGGCCCAATTCACCCCTCCACTTT.

The gene calls are TRBV2 and TRBJ2-7, with TRBD2 as a possible D gene (6 bases). CDR1 and CDR2 (germline): SNHLY, FYNNEI. Trimming left V 4 bases short and J 0 bases short, with 16 bases between. CDR3 length: 16 residues. CDR3 loop: CASSAPPGLYSYEQYF. As DNA, the CDR3 is TGTGCCAGCAGTGCCCCTCCGGGACTTTACTCCTACGAGCAGTACTTC. Full variable domain (rest looked up from reference TRBV2 and TRBJ2-7): EPEVTQTPSHQVTQMGQEVILRCVPISNHLYFYWYRQILGQKVEFLVSFYNNEISEKSEIFDDQFSVERPDGSNFTLKIRSTKLEDSAMYFCASSAPPGLYSYEQYFGPGTRLTVT.

The chain uses TRBV6-1 and TRBJ1-3; D remains ambiguous. Trimming removed 4 bases at V and 9 bases at J, with 10 bases between. This CDR3 spans 12 amino acids. Per germline, CDR1 MNHNS and CDR2 SASEGT. CDR3 in DNA: TGTGCCAGCAGTGGTCATGATAGCACCATATATTTT. Its translation is CASSGHDSTIYF.

The rearrangement links TRBV28 to TRBJ1-2; 10 nucleotides line up with TRBD1. Trimming at V came to 7 bases and at J to 6 bases, leaving 11 bases not matched to a gene. Germline values: CDR1 MDHEN, CDR2 SYDVKM. The CDR3 is made up of 15 amino acids. The CDR3 DNA follows: TGTGCCAGCAAAAACCCCCCCGGGACAGGGGATGGCTACACCTTC. The encoded protein is CASKNPPGTGDGYTF.

This clone was counted a few times. The chain combines TRBV5-1 with TRBJ2-5; 7 bases match TRBD2. The germline V gene has CDR1 SGHRS and CDR2 YFSETQ. This CDR3 has 16 residues. J gave up 1 base and V 4 bases, and 10 bases lay outside the gene matches. The CDR3 region is CASSPSIASGQETQYF. Written as DNA, the CDR3 is TGCGCCAGCAGCCCCTCGATAGCTAGCGGCCAAGAGACCCAGTACTTC.

This clone came up once. The V and J genes are TRBV25-1 and TRBJ1-1; the match to TRBD1 covers 9 bases. The CDR3 totals 15 residues. The V and J ends lost 4 bases and 4 bases, in that order; junction bases with no gene match: 7. In germline, CDR1 is MGHDK, CDR2 SYGVNS. CDR3 sequence reads: CASSGIRQGVTEAFF. Here the CDR3 DNA reads TGTGCCAGCAGTGGGATAAGACAGGGGGTCACTGAAGCTTTCTTT.

The V and J genes are TRBV5-6 and TRBJ2-6, with 9 bases that match TRBD1. This CDR3 has 18 residues. CDR1 and CDR2 from the germline V gene are SGHDT and YYEEEE. V was pared by 6 bases and J by 2 bases, with 12 bases of the junction left unmatched. CDR3 protein: CASNRQGGISPGANVLTF. The DNA of the CDR3 is TGTGCCAGCAACCGACAGGGGGGAATATCGCCTGGGGCCAACGTCCTGACTTTC.

The chain combines TRBV29-1 with TRBJ2-5; a weak D match, TRBD1 (5 bases). TRBJ2-7 matches the DNA end more closely, so the J call is doubtful. CDR1 is SQVTM and CDR2 is ANQGSEA in the germline V gene. This CDR3 has 14 residues. CDR3 region: CSVWARGSDYEQYF. The CDR3 coding sequence is TGCAGCGTTTGGGCTAGGGGCAGCGATTACGAGCAGTACTTC.

Regarding this clone: Given a much more abundant clone one base away, this may be a read error. The chain recombines TRBV7-3 with TRBJ2-3; 7 bases agree with TRBD1. Unmatched junction bases numbered 2, after V lost 5 bases and J lost 3 bases. This CDR3 has 13 amino acids. Per the germline V gene, CDR1 is SGHTA and CDR2 is FQGTGA. The CDR3 bases are TGTGCCAGCAGCCCACAGGGGACAGATACGCAGTATTTT. As protein: CASSPQGTDTQYF.

This clone occurred a few times. The chain is built from TRBV5-1 and TRBJ2-2; D is possibly TRBD2 (5 bases). V lost 1 base and J 0 bases, leaving 10 bases between the germline ends. The CDR3 totals 16 residues. The germline V gene encodes CDR1 SGHRS and CDR2 YFSETQ. CDR3 loop: CASSLNLGTNTGELFF. The CDR3 nucleotides are TGCGCCAGCAGCTTGAACCTCGGGACGAACACCGGGGAGCTGTTTTTT.

The genes are TRBV15 and TRBJ1-2; 7 nucleotides match TRBD1. Per germline, CDR1 LNHNV and CDR2 YYDKDF (reference sequence). After removal of 5 bases from V and 0 bases from J, the junction contained 3 bases not matched to a gene. This CDR3 contains 14 residues. Here the CDR3 reads CATSGGTANYGYTF. CDR3 bases: TGTGCCACCAGCGGAGGGACAGCTAACTATGGCTACACCTTC.

The chain combines TRBV28 with TRBJ1-1; maybe TRBD1 (5 bases). V lost 6 bases and J lost 1, with 12 bases in between. The CDR3 has 14 amino acids. Germline V gene data show CDR1 as MDHEN and CDR2 as SYDVKM. CDR3 coding DNA: TGTGCCAGCAGCCCCGGTGACAGGAACACTGAAGCTTTCTTT. Its translation: CASSPGDRNTEAFF. The whole variable domain, remainder taken from reference TRBV28 and TRBJ1-1, is DVKVTQSSRYLVKRTGEKVFLECVQDMDHENMFWYRQDPGLGLRLIYFSYDVKMKEKGDIPEGYSVSREKKERFSLILESASTNQTSMYLCASSPGDRNTEAFFGQGTRLTVV.

V is TRBV5-1 and J is TRBJ2-1; the D is unclear. CDR1 SGHRS and CDR2 YFSETQ come from the germline V gene. V dropped 4 bases and J dropped 7 bases, with 15 bases sitting between them. CDR3 length equals 14 residues. The CDR3 spells CASSPYGVSNEQFF. In DNA form, the CDR3 reads TGCGCCAGCAGCCCTTACGGAGTGTCGAATGAGCAGTTCTTC.

This chain connects TRBV11-2 to TRBJ2-3, with TRBD1 matching 8 bases. The trim removed 5 bases at V and 0 bases at J, leaving 7 bases unmatched. The CDR3 consists of 16 residues. Germline V CDR1 and CDR2: SGHAT, FQNNGV. The CDR3 DNA follows: TGTGCCAGCAGCCAGGGGGCTAGCTCTAGCACAGATACGCAGTATTTT. Protein sequence: CASSQGASSSTDTQYF.

This chain joins TRBV11-3 and TRBJ2-1, with D maybe TRBD2 (5 bases). The ends were cut back, 3 bases at V and 7 bases at J, with 13 bases in the middle. CDR1 is SGHNT, CDR2 YENEEA, per germline. This CDR3 spans 14 amino acids. CDR3 nucleotides: TGTGCCAGCAGCTTCGGACTTTCTGGAAATGAGCAGTTCTTC. This gives the protein CASSFGLSGNEQFF.

The chain has TRBV7-8 and TRBJ2-5; maybe TRBD2 (5 bases). The CDR3 runs to 14 residues. Germline V gives CDR1 SGHVS, CDR2 FQNEAQ. Between the trimmed V and J ends, which lost 1 base and 1 base, there was a span of 7 bases. CDR3 loop: CASSLVEVQETQYF. Written as DNA, the CDR3 is TGTGCCAGCAGCTTAGTGGAGGTCCAAGAGACCCAGTACTTC.

This chain uses TRBV19 with TRBJ1-5, with D uncertain. The length of the CDR3 is 17 residues. The germline gives CDR1 LNHDA, CDR2 SQIVND (reference sequence). Trimming stripped 4 bases from V and 0 bases from J, with 16 bases between. The CDR3 here is CASSRGPGRNSNQPQHF. CDR3 DNA: TGTGCCAGTAGTAGAGGGCCGGGGAGGAATAGCAATCAGCCCCAGCATTTT.

The chain is built from TRBV5-4 and TRBJ2-6; D might be TRBD2 (5 bases). The V gene lost 0 bases and the J gene lost 2 bases, with 9 bases spanning the gap. The CDR3 is made up of 16 amino acids. The germline V gene encodes CDR1 SGHNT and CDR2 YYREEE (reference sequence). CDR3 protein: CASSLAGEPGANVLTF. The CDR3 DNA follows: TGTGCCAGCAGCTTGGCTGGGGAGCCTGGGGCCAACGTCCTGACTTTC.

The V and J genes are TRBV5-8 and TRBJ2-3; TRBD1 agrees at 11 bases. The germline gives CDR1 SGHTS, CDR2 YDEGEE. This CDR3 has 16 amino acids. The V segment lost 2 bases and the J segment 1 base; nucleotides outside the gene matches: 3. DNA of the CDR3: TGTGCCAGCAGCTTCCCGGACAGGGGGCGCACAGATACGCAGTATTTT. Translating gives CASSFPDRGRTDTQYF.

This clone was seen only once. The V gene is TRBV11-2, the J gene TRBJ1-4; D not certain. The CDR3 is 16 residues long. Per the germline V gene, CDR1 is SGHAT and CDR2 is FQNNGV. V was trimmed by 0 bases and J by 0 bases, leaving 8 bases between them. This CDR3 is CASSLDRLTTNEKLFF. In DNA form, the CDR3 reads TGTGCCAGCAGCTTAGATCGGTTAACAACTAATGAAAAACTGTTTTTT. Together with reference TRBV11-2 and TRBJ1-4, the CDR3 gives the full variable domain: EAGVAQSPRYKIIEKRQSVAFWCNPISGHATLYWYQQILGQGPKLLIQFQNNGVVDDSQLPKDRFSAERLKGVDSTLKIQPAKLEDSAVYLCASSLDRLTTNEKLFFGSGTQLSVL.

This clone showed up just once. V and J are TRBV7-2 and TRBJ2-5; unclear D gene. Trimming removed 2 bases from V and 2 bases from J, with 9 bases in between. The CDR3 runs 14 residues. CDR1 and CDR2 (germline): SGHTA, FQGNSA. The CDR3 protein is CASSLRLPQETQYF. In DNA, the CDR3 is TGTGCCAGCAGCTTACGACTGCCTCAAGAGACCCAGTACTTC.

This chain uses TRBV25-1 with TRBJ1-4, with 9 nucleotides matching TRBD1. V shed 6 bases and J 6 bases; nucleotides not matched to a gene: 5. The germline V gene has CDR1 MGHDK and CDR2 SYGVNS. The CDR3 consists of 14 residues. The CDR3 nucleotides are TGTGCCAGCAGCGAAACAGGGGGCCATGAAAAACTGTTTTTT. Its translation is CASSETGGHEKLFF.